This T cell receptor beta chain emerged from a study of T cells in Graves' hyperthyroidism and ophthalmopathy. Out of more than 8 ml of fresh peripheral blood came the PBMCs. Amplification of TCR beta CDR3 regions was performed using RNA transcripts as template. First-round RT-PCR with HTBI primers amplified the TCR CDR3 region. TCRdb itself ran the multiplex PCR reads through MiXCR, one entry per CDR3 protein. The sample has 750,000 to 900,000 distinct CDR3 sequences, approximately 40% seen once; the top ten hold about 9%. Many counts were recorded for this clonotype. The sequencing input was blood. The TCR was taken from a man between 18 and 29 years old with Graves' hyperthyroidism.

The CDR3 protein is CASSASNNSPLHF. In nucleotides, the CDR3 is TGTGCCAGCAGTGCAAGTAATAATTCACCCCTCCACTTT. The genes are TRBV6-1 and TRBJ1-6, with D hard to call. Germline values: CDR1 MNHNS, CDR2 SASEGT. The CDR3 has 13 amino acids. V lost 4 bases to trimming and J lost 5 bases, with 6 bases between them.